The clone carrying this T cell receptor beta chain has just one count. V lost 4 bases to trimming and J lost 0 bases, with 10 bases between them. The CDR3 loop spans 15 amino acids. The germline gives CDR1 LGHNT, CDR2 FRNRAP. This record belongs to a study of T-cell reconstitution after alpha-beta-depleted transplantation in children. Molecular barcoding with unique molecular identifiers was used for the TCRbeta library. TCRdb reanalysed the PCR reads using MiXCR and keeps one entry per CDR3 protein. The sample yields approximately 510,000 distinct CDR3 sequences, approximately 20% seen once. The sequencing used PBMCs from the stem cell graft donor, collected from the stem cell graft. This chain connects TRBV12-5 to TRBJ1-3; unclear D gene. This receptor was obtained from a human donor who donated a stem cell graft to a child with acute lymphoblastic leukemia. The CDR3 DNA reads TGTGCTAGTGGTTCGAGTCGCATCTCTGGAAACACCATATATTTT. It translates to CASGSSRISGNTIYF.